These 16 T cell receptor beta chains were all obtained from the same sample, sequenced in a study of shared clonotypes between healthy human individuals (TCRdb year 2020). CD8 naive samples were CD45RO-negative cells positively selected for CCR7, giving a CD45RA+CCR7+ population that excluded TemRA cells. The protocol used for the library was the immunoSEQ multiplex PCR assay. TCRdb limited this immuneACCESS table to in-frame rearrangements with V and J called. A share of clones is missing; checked studies link under half to unresolved V genes, and the rest is unexplained. The sample yields about 550,000 clones; 95% to 96% were counted once. The ten largest clonotypes hold about 0.11% of the sample. The source material was naive CD8+ T cells sorted from blood. This specimen's cell subset or site label, per the study, means: CD45RA+CCR7+. The source is a woman in her 30s in good health.

The chain joins TRBV5-6 to TRBJ2-1; D is perhaps TRBD2 (5 bases). Germline V gene data show CDR1 as SGHDT and CDR2 as YYEEEE. The CDR3 runs 13 residues. Trimming left V 1 base short and J 5 bases short, with 7 bases between. CDR3 sequence reads: CASSLRLNNEQFF. The CDR3 coding sequence is TGTGCCAGCAGCTTGCGACTAAACAATGAGCAGTTCTTC. The complete variable domain, with remaining parts taken from reference TRBV5-6 and TRBJ2-1, reads DAGVTQSPTHLIKTRGQQVTLRCSPKSGHDTVSWYQQALGQGPQFIFQYYEEEERQRGNFPDRFSGHQFPNYSSELNVNALLLGDSALYLCASSLRLNNEQFFGPGTRLTVL.

The chain employs TRBV29-1 and TRBJ1-4, with D perhaps TRBD1 (5 bases). Germline lookup yields CDR1 SQVTM and CDR2 ANQGSEA. V dropped 4 bases and J dropped 3 bases, with 18 bases sitting between them. This CDR3 is built from 16 residues. CDR3 amino acids: CSVVIGRTLANEKLFF. CDR3 DNA: TGCAGCGTTGTAATTGGGAGGACATTGGCTAATGAAAAACTGTTTTTT. Full variable domain (rest looked up from reference TRBV29-1 and TRBJ1-4): SAVISQKPSRDICQRGTSLTIQCQVDSQVTMMFWYRQQPGQSLTLIATANQGSEATYESGFVIDKFPISRPNLTFSTLTVSNMSPEDSSIYLCSVVIGRTLANEKLFFGSGTQLSVL.

This chain's CDR3 is CASSEVGALDTQYF. DNA of the CDR3: TGTGCCAGCAGCGAGGTGGGGGCTTTAGATACGCAGTATTTT. The chain is built from TRBV5-6 and TRBJ2-3; TRBD1 might be the D (6 bases). The V end was cut by 4 bases, the J end by 5 bases, with 14 bases between. Germline CDR1 SGHDT, CDR2 YYEEEE. The CDR3 runs to 14 residues. The entire variable domain, with the rest obtained from reference TRBV5-6 and TRBJ2-3, is as follows: DAGVTQSPTHLIKTRGQQVTLRCSPKSGHDTVSWYQQALGQGPQFIFQYYEEEERQRGNFPDRFSGHQFPNYSSELNVNALLLGDSALYLCASSEVGALDTQYFGPGTRLTVL.

The chain is built from TRBV7-2 and TRBJ1-2; 7 bases align to TRBD1. The CDR3 has 15 residues. Trimming cost V 5 bases and J 7 bases; bases outside gene matches: 13. CDR1 is SGHTA and CDR2 is FQGNSA in the germline V gene. CDR3 residues: CASSPPPTGYSGYTF. CDR3 nucleotides: TGTGCCAGCAGCCCCCCTCCGACAGGGTACTCTGGCTACACCTTC.

The V and J genes are TRBV27 and TRBJ2-1; D is perhaps TRBD2 (6 bases). Germline CDR1 MNHEY, CDR2 SMNVEV (reference sequence). CDR3 size: 15 residues. Trimming pared 5 bases from V and 2 bases from J, leaving 13 bases between. CDR3 sequence: CASSPLGRPYNEQFF. Here the CDR3 DNA reads TGTGCCAGCAGTCCCCTGGGGAGGCCCTACAATGAGCAGTTCTTC.

The V gene is TRBV28, the J gene TRBJ2-1; TRBD1 matches at 9 bases. The length of the CDR3 is 15 residues. Germline V gene sequence: CDR1 MDHEN, CDR2 SYDVKM. J lost 6 bases, V lost 8 bases, and 11 bases had no gene match. The CDR3 spells CASQYPGTGSNEQFF. DNA of the CDR3: TGTGCCAGCCAATACCCCGGGACAGGGAGCAATGAGCAGTTCTTC.

This chain joins TRBV5-6 and TRBJ2-7, with D uncertain. The germline gives CDR1 SGHDT, CDR2 YYEEEE. Trimming left V 4 bases short and J 6 bases short, with 11 bases between. The CDR3 totals 12 residues. The CDR3 is CASSLTESEQYF. CDR3 DNA sequence: TGTGCCAGCAGCCTCACGGAATCCGAGCAGTACTTC.

The chain employs TRBV5-1 and TRBJ2-7, with TRBD1 identical over 7 bases. Germline CDR1 and CDR2: SGHRS and YFSETQ. J gave up 3 bases and V 5 bases, and 5 bases lay outside the gene matches. The CDR3 contains 13 residues. The chain's CDR3 is CASRWDSGYEQYF. The CDR3 nucleotides read TGCGCCAGCAGGTGGGACAGTGGCTACGAGCAGTACTTC. Together with reference TRBV5-1 and TRBJ2-7, the CDR3 gives the full variable domain: KAGVTQTPRYLIKTRGQQVTLSCSPISGHRSVSWYQQTPGQGLQFLFEYFSETQRNKGNFPGRFSGRQFSNSRSEMNVSTLELGDSALYLCASRWDSGYEQYFGPGTRLTVT.

The genes are TRBV28 and TRBJ2-1; D is unresolved. The CDR3 runs to 14 residues. Germline loops: CDR1 MDHEN, CDR2 SYDVKM. Trimming shortened V by 5 bases and J by 0 bases, and 8 bases separated the two germline ends. CDR3 bases: TGTGCCAGCAGTCCTCCTAACTCCTACAATGAGCAGTTCTTC. It encodes CASSPPNSYNEQFF.

V and J are TRBV11-2 and TRBJ2-1; 9 bases align to TRBD2. Trimming removed 1 base from V and 8 bases from J; junction bases left unmatched: 6. Looked up from germline, CDR1 is SGHAT and CDR2 is FQNNGV. There are 15 residues in the CDR3. The CDR3 reads CASSLGAGGPHEQFF. DNA for the CDR3: TGTGCCAGCAGCTTAGGTGCGGGAGGGCCGCATGAGCAGTTCTTC.

This sequence joins TRBV29-1 and TRBJ1-2; possible D gene TRBD1, 6 bases. Trimming cost V 6 bases and J 0 bases, with 23 bases left between them. CDR1 and CDR2 from the germline V gene are SQVTM and ANQGSEA. The CDR3 has 17 residues. CDR3 nucleotide sequence: TGCAGCGTCGGGCTGTCCCAGGGGCGATGGGCTAACTATGGCTACACCTTC. Protein: CSVGLSQGRWANYGYTF.

The count of this clone is one. The CDR3 reads CASSLRQASSYNSPLHF. The CDR3 bases are TGTGCCAGCAGCTTACGACAGGCGAGCTCCTATAATTCACCCCTCCACTTT. This chain connects TRBV7-6 to TRBJ1-6; the D gene is possibly TRBD1 (6 bases). Trimming shortened V by 2 bases and J by 0 bases, and 11 bases separated the two germline ends. The CDR3 spans 17 residues. From germline, CDR1 is SGHVS and CDR2 FNYEAQ.

The chain couples TRBV28 to TRBJ2-6; D not certain. Germline CDR1 MDHEN, CDR2 SYDVKM. V was trimmed by 3 bases and J by 4 bases, leaving 7 bases between them. CDR3 length: 14 amino acids. In DNA, the CDR3 is TGTGCCAGCAGTTTGGTGGCGGGGGCCAACGTCCTGACTTTC. It yields the protein CASSLVAGANVLTF.

This clone was seen once. The chain uses TRBV5-1 and TRBJ2-7; 7 bases match TRBD1. Germline V CDR1 and CDR2: SGHRS, YFSETQ. After removal of 1 base from V and 3 bases from J, the junction contained 7 bases not matched to a gene. The CDR3 contains 15 residues. CDR3 sequence (DNA): TGCGCCAGCAGCTTGAGGAAACAGGGGTACTACGAGCAGTACTTC. This codes for CASSLRKQGYYEQYF.

The chain has TRBV21-1 and TRBJ2-3; the D call in the table, TRBD2, was not verified against the DNA. TRBV21-1 is an annotated pseudogene. CDR3 size: 14 residues. This chain's CDR3 is CASRKSLGGDTQYF. The DNA for the CDR3 is TGTGCCAGCAGGAAAAGCCTCGGGGGGGATACGCAGTATTTT.

This chain joins TRBV6-5 and TRBJ2-3; D tentatively reads TRBD1 or TRBD2 (5 bases each). The CDR3 consists of 15 residues. Trimming removed 0 bases at V and 1 base at J, with 8 bases between. The germline V gene encodes CDR1 MNHEY and CDR2 SVGAGI. The CDR3 DNA follows: TGTGCCAGCAGTTACTCGGGACCGCGCACAGATACGCAGTATTTT. Its protein is CASSYSGPRTDTQYF.